Listed here are 7 T cell receptor beta chains from one sample, sequenced in a study of T cells in Graves' hyperthyroidism and ophthalmopathy. The investigators amplified TCR beta CDR3 regions from RNA transcripts. The HTBI primer set served for first-round RT-PCR of the TCR CDR3. MiXCR, run by TCRdb on the multiplex PCR reads, gives a single entry per CDR3 protein. The table includes 500,000 to 600,000 distinct CDR3 sequences, 35% to 55% detected once. The sequenced material came from peripheral blood or thyroid tissue (not recorded which). The source of these receptors is an adult woman with Graves' disease, either hyperthyroidism or ophthalmopathy (not recorded which).

This clonotype came up many times. The genes are TRBV20-1 and TRBJ1-2; D call uncertain. Trimming removed 1 base from V and 5 bases from J, with 11 bases in between. This CDR3 spans 13 amino acids. Germline assignment: CDR1 DFQATT and CDR2 SNEGSKA (reference sequence). This CDR3 reads CSARVAPGYGYTF. In nucleotides, the CDR3 is TGCAGTGCTAGAGTGGCCCCGGGGTATGGCTACACCTTC.

The chain recombines TRBV10-3 with TRBJ1-2, with TRBD1 as a possible D gene (5 bases). V lost 7 bases to trimming and J lost 7 bases, with 28 bases between them. The CDR3 totals 17 residues. Per germline, CDR1 ENHRY and CDR2 SYGVKD. Here the CDR3 DNA reads TGTGCCATCAAGGAGACCCAAGGGGCGGGGATCGTGTTTGGCTACACCTTC. It specifies CAIKETQGAGIVFGYTF.

The CDR3: CASKVGGDDYGYTF. The CDR3 nucleotides are TGCGCCAGCAAGGTGGGGGGCGATGACTATGGCTACACCTTC. The rearrangement links TRBV5-1 to TRBJ1-2; weak D call: TRBD1 (6 bases). The V end was cut by 6 bases, the J end by 3 bases, with 15 bases between. The CDR3 extends over 14 amino acids. Germline V gene sequence: CDR1 SGHRS, CDR2 YFSETQ.

This clonotype was observed many times. CDR3 sequence (DNA): TGCGCCAGCAGCCCAACCCCGGACGGTCGAACTGAAGCTTTCTTT. Translation gives CASSPTPDGRTEAFF. The chain carries TRBV5-1 and TRBJ1-1, with D unclear. The CDR3 sequence is 15 residues long. Germline lookup yields CDR1 SGHRS and CDR2 YFSETQ. Trimming cost V 4 bases and J 5 bases, with 18 bases left between them.

This clonotype came up many times. The rearrangement joins TRBV20-1 to TRBJ1-2; D may be TRBD1 (5 bases). This CDR3 has 13 residues. Looked up from germline, CDR1 is DFQATT and CDR2 is SNEGSKA (reference sequence). Trimming pared 6 bases from V and 8 bases from J, leaving 19 bases between. CDR3 in amino acids: CSAPENGRDGYTF. CDR3 sequence (DNA): TGCAGTGCCCCTGAAAACGGCAGGGACGGCTACACCTTC.

This clonotype appeared many times. The chain recombines TRBV4-2 with TRBJ2-3; D is unclear. The length of the CDR3 is 12 residues. Trimming took 0 bases from V and 5 from J, leaving 3 bases between them. Germline V gives CDR1 LGHNA, CDR2 YNFKEQ. The CDR3 nucleotides read TGTGCCAGCAGCCAAGAACGAGATACGCAGTATTTT. Translated: CASSQERDTQYF.

The chain uses TRBV15 and TRBJ1-5; D not resolved. Germline CDR1 LNHNV, CDR2 YYDKDF (reference sequence). Trimming left V 3 bases short and J 0 bases short, with 9 bases between. The CDR3 has 15 residues. CDR3 in amino acids: CATSSVGYSNQPQHF. The CDR3 coding sequence is TGTGCCACCAGCAGTGTTGGATATAGCAATCAGCCCCAGCATTTT.